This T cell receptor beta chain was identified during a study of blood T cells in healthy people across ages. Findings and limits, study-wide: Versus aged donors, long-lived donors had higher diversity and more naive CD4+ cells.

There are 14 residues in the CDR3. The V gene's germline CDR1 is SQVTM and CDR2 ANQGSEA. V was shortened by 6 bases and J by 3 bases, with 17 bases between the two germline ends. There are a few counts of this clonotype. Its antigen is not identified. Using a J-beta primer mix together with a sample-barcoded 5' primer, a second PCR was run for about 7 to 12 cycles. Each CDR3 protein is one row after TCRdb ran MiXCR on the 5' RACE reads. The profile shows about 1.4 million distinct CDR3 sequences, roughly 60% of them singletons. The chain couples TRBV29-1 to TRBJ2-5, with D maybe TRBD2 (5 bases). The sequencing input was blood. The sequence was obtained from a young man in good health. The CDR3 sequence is CSVVGWTQKETQYF. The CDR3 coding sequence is TGCAGCGTCGTTGGGTGGACTCAAAAAGAGACCCAGTACTTC. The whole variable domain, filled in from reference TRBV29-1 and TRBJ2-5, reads SAVISQKPSRDICQRGTSLTIQCQVDSQVTMMFWYRQQPGQSLTLIATANQGSEATYESGFVIDKFPISRPNLTFSTLTVSNMSPEDSSIYLCSVVGWTQKETQYFGPGTRLLVL.